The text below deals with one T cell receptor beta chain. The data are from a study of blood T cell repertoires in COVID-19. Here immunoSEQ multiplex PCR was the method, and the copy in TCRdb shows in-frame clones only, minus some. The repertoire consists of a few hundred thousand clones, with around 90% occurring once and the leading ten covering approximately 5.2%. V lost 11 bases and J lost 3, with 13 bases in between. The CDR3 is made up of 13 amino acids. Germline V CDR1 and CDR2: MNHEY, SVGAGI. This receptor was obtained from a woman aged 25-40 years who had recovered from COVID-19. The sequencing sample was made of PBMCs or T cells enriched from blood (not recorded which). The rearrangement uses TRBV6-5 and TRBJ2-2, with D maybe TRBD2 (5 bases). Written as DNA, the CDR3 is TGTGCCGTCGGTGACTACTACACCGGGGAGCTGTTTTTT. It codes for CAVGDYYTGELFF.